This T cell receptor (beta chain) was documented in a study of shared clonotypes between healthy human individuals. Whole-study findings and limits: In general, naive subsets displayed greater estimated richness than memory subsets did.

The authors distributed each subset's genomic DNA evenly over several immunoSEQ plates. Profiling relied on immunoSEQ multiplex PCR, and the TCRdb table lists in-frame clones only, not all of them. The sample contains millions of clones, 85% to 95% of which appear only once. Comments on this clone: The antigen is not known.

From germline, CDR1 is MNHEY and CDR2 SMNVEV (reference sequence). The CDR3 covers 13 residues. The V and J ends lost 2 bases and 8 bases respectively, with 10 bases between them. Terminally differentiated effector memory CD45RA+ cells were excluded from the naive CD8 cells, which were CD45RO-negative and positively selected for CCR7. This chain joins TRBV27 and TRBJ2-4; possibly TRBD2 for D (6 bases). Sample: naive CD8+ T cells sorted from blood. This clonotype was sampled from a man aged 18 to 29 in good health. This CDR3 reads CASSLAGTDIQYF. The DNA of the CDR3 is TGTGCCAGCAGTTTAGCCGGGACTGACATTCAGTACTTC.